The clone carrying this T cell receptor (beta chain) was counted ten times or more. No antigen is known for it. This specimen comes from a study of neurological immune-mediated disorders. General study findings and limits: When grouped phylogenetically, the repertoires of 18 of the 34 multiple sclerosis patients fell together in one related-CDR3 cluster, which is a possible signature. Any association between clinical or MRI features and the multiple sclerosis repertoire cluster was absent.

Germline assignment: CDR1 SEHNR and CDR2 FQNEAQ (reference sequence). V lost 2 bases, J lost 2 bases, and 7 bases stayed unmatched. The length of the CDR3 is 16 residues. Preparation of the unsorted libraries drew on 2 million PBMCs stored at -80 C. cDNA was made by 5'RACE with 10-nucleotide random UMIs. MiXCR, run by TCRdb on the 5' RACE reads, gives a single entry per CDR3 protein. The table records 45,000 to 50,000 distinct CDR3 sequences, approximately 3% of them present only once. The sequence was obtained from a woman between 50 and 59 years old with multiple sclerosis. This chain connects TRBV7-9 to TRBJ2-3; TRBD1 aligns across 7 bases. The sequenced sample was PBMCs. CDR3 in DNA: TGTGCCAGCAGCTTATCCGGGACAGCCCACACAGATACGCAGTATTTT. As protein: CASSLSGTAHTDTQYF.